This T cell receptor (beta chain) is from a study of T cell repertoires in MIS-A myocarditis. The CDR3 runs 22 residues. V was pared by 4 bases and J by 0 bases, with 33 bases between. Some clones are missing from TCRdb's copy, which holds only in-frame ones; the method was immunoSEQ multiplex PCR. The sample has 10,000 to 13,000 clones, 83% seen once. The receptor was derived from a man aged 18 to 35 with fulminant myocarditis from multisystem inflammatory syndrome in adults (MIS-A) after COVID-19. The sample was right ventricle heart tissue obtained at autopsy. The V gene is TRBV23-1, the J gene TRBJ1-1, with TRBD1 as a possible D gene (5 bases). TRBV23-1 has ORF status, its function being uncertain. The CDR3 coding sequence is TGCGCCAGCAGTCTACCAGGGTTGGGGGATCAAAAGAACTCAAAAATGAACACTGAAGCTTTCTTT. Protein sequence: CASSLPGLGDQKNSKMNTEAFF.